This is a list of T cell receptor beta chains from one sample in a study of blood T cell repertoires in COVID-19. Profiled with immunoSEQ multiplex PCR; TCRdb holds only in-frame clones, not every one. The table includes around 170,000 clones, approximately 79% detected once. The sequenced sample was peripheral blood. These TCRs come from a woman older than 75 with acute or convalescent COVID-19. CDR3s include the opening cysteine and the closing phenylalanine or tryptophan. D genes are given only for firm matches. Clone sizes are given selectively: once, few, many, or a class where the clone is expanded.

D gene	V gene	clone size	J gene	CDR3 DNA	CDR3 protein
-	TRBV27	few	TRBJ2-2	TGTGCCAGCAGCCCAGACGGGGGGCGCGGCACCGGGGAGCTGTTTTTT	CASSPDGGRGTGELFF
TRBD2	TRBV9	-	TRBJ2-7	TGTGCCAGCAGCGTGCGGGGGACTGACTCCTACGAGCAGTACTTC	CASSVRGTDSYEQYF
TRBD1	TRBV7-8	-	TRBJ2-7	TGTGCCAGCAGCACCACAGGGGGCTCCTACGAGCAGTACTTC	CASSTTGGSYEQYF
-	TRBV12-3/TRBV12-4	few	TRBJ1-1	TGTGCCAGCAGTTTTAGTAACACTGAAGCTTTCTTT	CASSFSNTEAFF
-	TRBV5-1	-	TRBJ2-2	TGCGCCAGCAGCTTGGTTGCAGGCGCAGGGACCGGGGAGCTGTTTTTT	CASSLVAGAGTGELFF
-	TRBV28	-	TRBJ1-2	TGTGCCAGCAGTTTGACAGAAGTCTATGGCTACACCTTC	CASSLTEVYGYTF
-	TRBV10-2	-	TRBJ1-5	TGCGCCAGCAGCGTTACAGTAAATAGCAATCAGCCCCAGCATTTT	CASSVTVNSNQPQHF
-	TRBV27	-	TRBJ2-2	TGTGCCAGCAGTTTATCTATTTCACAGGGCGGGACCGGGGAGCTGTTTTTT	CASSLSISQGGTGELFF
TRBD1	TRBV6-1	-	TRBJ1-6	TGTGCCAGCAGTGTACAGGGGCTGAGCTCCTATAATTCACCCCTCCACTTT	CASSVQGLSSYNSPLHF
TRBD2	TRBV28	-	TRBJ2-3	TGTGCCAGCAGTTCGACTAGCGGCACAGATACGCAGTATTTT	CASSSTSGTDTQYF
-	TRBV28	-	TRBJ1-1	TGTGCCAGCAGTGCACGGACAAGAGCTTTCTTT	CASSARTRAFF
TRBD2	TRBV5-1	few	TRBJ2-2	TGCGCCAGCAGCGTTGGGGCGGGAGGGCCAGGAACCGGGGAGCTGTTTTTT	CASSVGAGGPGTGELFF
-	TRBV19	-	TRBJ2-3	TGTGCCAGTAGTATTGTTGGGAGCGCGGGTAGCACAGATACGCAGTATTTT	CASSIVGSAGSTDTQYF
TRBD1	TRBV13	-	TRBJ2-1	TGTGCCAGCAGGGGACAGCTTTCCTACAATGAGCAGTTCTTC	CASRGQLSYNEQFF
-	TRBV10-3	-	TRBJ2-3	TGTGCCATCAGTGAGCTGAGAGCCGCGGGGACAGATACGCAGTATTTT	CAISELRAAGTDTQYF
TRBD2	TRBV12-5	-	TRBJ2-5	TGTGCTAGTGGTCGCGGGACTAGCGGGACCCAAGAGACCCAGTACTTC	CASGRGTSGTQETQYF
-	TRBV7-9	few	TRBJ1-5	TGTGCCAGCAGCTATCTCGAGGGGCCCCAGCATTTT	CASSYLEGPQHF
TRBD2	TRBV28	-	TRBJ2-1	TGTGCCAGCAGTTTATACGGCGGGAGCTCCTACAATGAGCAGTTCTTC	CASSLYGGSSYNEQFF
TRBD1	TRBV28	-	TRBJ1-1	TGTGCCAGCGGCCTTGAGGGACAGACGAACACTGAAGCTTTCTTT	CASGLEGQTNTEAFF
TRBD1	TRBV12-3/TRBV12-4	-	TRBJ2-3	TGTGCCACCGCACAGGGGGAGTCAGATACGCAGTATTTT	CATAQGESDTQYF
-	TRBV12-3/TRBV12-4	-	TRBJ1-2	TGTGCCAGCACGTACTTATATGGCTACACCTTC	CASTYLYGYTF
-	TRBV6-2/TRBV6-3	-	TRBJ1-4	TGTGCCAGCAGTTCGAAGTTTAGCGAAAAACTGTTTTTT	CASSSKFSEKLFF
-	TRBV25-1	many	TRBJ1-6	TGTGCCAGTGGTTGGGGCCCCTCACCCCTCCACTTT	CASGWGPSPLHF
-	TRBV28	many	TRBJ1-6	TGTGCCAGCAGTCCCCGCAGGGGTGGTTGGTCACCCCTCCACTTT	CASSPRRGGWSPLHF
-	TRBV7-9	-	TRBJ2-7	TGTGCCAGCAGATCCCAAATCGCAGAAACAGTGGAGCAGTACTTC	CASRSQIAETVEQYF
TRBD2	TRBV6-1	-	TRBJ2-1	TGTGCCAGCAGTGAATACAGCGGGAGATCGAATGAGCAGTTCTTC	CASSEYSGRSNEQFF
-	TRBV19	-	TRBJ2-5	TGTGCCAGTAGTCTGGTGCGGGGTGAGACCCAGTACTTC	CASSLVRGETQYF
TRBD2	TRBV7-2	-	TRBJ2-1	TGTGCCAGCAGCCGCCGGGGGACTAGCGGAAGTACCTACAATGAGCAGTTCTTC	CASSRRGTSGSTYNEQFF
-	TRBV2	-	TRBJ2-7	TGTGCCAGCAGGGAGACTGAAGCCAACCAGTACTTC	CASRETEANQYF
TRBD2	TRBV4-1	-	TRBJ2-3	TGCGCCAGCAGCCAAGATATCGCCCTAGCGGGAGGGCCGGATACGCAGTATTTT	CASSQDIALAGGPDTQYF
TRBD1	TRBV19	-	TRBJ2-2	TGTGCCAGTAGTAAACAGGGGTCCGGGCCCGGGGAGCTGTTTTTT	CASSKQGSGPGELFF
TRBD2	TRBV5-4	-	TRBJ2-1	TGTGCCAGCAGCTCCGGACTAGCGGGAGTCAATGAGCAGTTCTTC	CASSSGLAGVNEQFF